The present T cell receptor beta chain was sequenced within a study of T-cell memory formation after mild COVID-19. This clonotype was counted between two and nine times. V dropped 2 bases and J dropped 3 bases, with 14 bases sitting between them. CDR1 and CDR2 from the germline V gene are MNHNY and SVGAGI (reference sequence). The CDR3 is 15 residues long. MiXCR, run by TCRdb on the 5' RACE reads, gives a single entry per CDR3 protein. The sample lists under 550,000 distinct CDR3 sequences; about 20% were seen once. The receptor's source is an adult woman who had mild COVID-19 (a few samples of this study predate the infection). Cell type and time point are not known. The sample comprised PBMCs or a T cell subset sorted from them (not recorded which). This chain joins TRBV6-6 and TRBJ2-7, with no clear D. CDR3 in amino acids: CASSYDPEVSYEQYF. DNA for the CDR3: TGTGCCAGCAGTTACGATCCTGAAGTCAGCTACGAGCAGTACTTC.